This T cell receptor beta chain derives from a study of cytomegalovirus exposure and HLA in healthy donors. General observations from the study: Common viral pathogens seemed to be connected with several of the most significant clusters, according to a later analysis. The authors listed around 150 TCR beta chains as cytomegalovirus-associated. Analysis was carried out at a later point, and it linked a missense DCLRE1C variant to TCR beta V- and J-gene trimming. There were a few CMV-associated chains whose specificity for CMV antigens was confirmed in vitro.

Primers for the PCR totalled 60 Vbeta and 13 Jbeta. The data were produced by immunoSEQ multiplex PCR, yet TCRdb's version contains in-frame clones alone and is incomplete. The sample lists 140,000 to 150,000 clones; about three quarters were seen once. There are a few counts of this clone. The target antigen is unknown. The specimen sequenced was PBMCs. This TCR was recovered from a male donor in good health and CMV-seronegative.

The CDR3 region is CAISAESGSLSTDTQYF. DNA for the CDR3: TGTGCCATCAGTGCCGAGAGCGGCTCCCTGAGCACAGATACGCAGTATTTT. This chain uses TRBV10-3 with TRBJ2-3, with a possible D match to TRBD2 (5 bases). The germline gives CDR1 ENHRY, CDR2 SYGVKD. The CDR3 is 17 amino acids. Deletions cut 4 bases from V and 0 bases from J, with 17 bases between.